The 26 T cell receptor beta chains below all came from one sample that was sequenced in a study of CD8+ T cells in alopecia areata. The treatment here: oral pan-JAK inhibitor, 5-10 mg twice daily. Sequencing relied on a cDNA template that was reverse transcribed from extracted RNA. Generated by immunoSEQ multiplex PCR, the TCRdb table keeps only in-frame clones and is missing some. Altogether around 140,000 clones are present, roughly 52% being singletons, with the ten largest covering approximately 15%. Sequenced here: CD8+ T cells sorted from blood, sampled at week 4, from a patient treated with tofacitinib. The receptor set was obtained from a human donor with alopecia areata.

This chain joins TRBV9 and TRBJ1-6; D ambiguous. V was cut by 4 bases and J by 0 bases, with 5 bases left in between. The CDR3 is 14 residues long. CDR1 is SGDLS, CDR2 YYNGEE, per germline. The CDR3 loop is CASSLFSYNSPLHF. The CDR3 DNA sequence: TGTGCCAGCAGCCTTTTCTCCTATAATTCACCCCTCCACTTT.

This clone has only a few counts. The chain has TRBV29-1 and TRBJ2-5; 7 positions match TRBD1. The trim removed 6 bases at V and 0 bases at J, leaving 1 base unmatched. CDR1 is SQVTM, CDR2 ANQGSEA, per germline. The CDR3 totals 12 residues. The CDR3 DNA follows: TGCAGCGTAGGGACAGACCAAGAGACCCAGTACTTC. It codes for CSVGTDQETQYF.

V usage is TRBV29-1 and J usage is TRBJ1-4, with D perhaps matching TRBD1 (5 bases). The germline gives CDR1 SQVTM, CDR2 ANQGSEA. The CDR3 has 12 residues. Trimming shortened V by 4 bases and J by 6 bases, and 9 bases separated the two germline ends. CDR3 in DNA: TGCAGCGTTGTGACCAGGGATGAAAAACTGTTTTTT. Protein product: CSVVTRDEKLFF.

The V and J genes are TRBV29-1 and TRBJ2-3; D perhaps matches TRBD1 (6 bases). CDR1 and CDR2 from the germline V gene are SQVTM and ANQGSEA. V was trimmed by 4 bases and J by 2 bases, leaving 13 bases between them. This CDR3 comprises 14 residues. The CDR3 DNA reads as TGCAGCGTTGGAGGGGGAGAAAACACAGATACGCAGTATTTT. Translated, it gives CSVGGGENTDTQYF.

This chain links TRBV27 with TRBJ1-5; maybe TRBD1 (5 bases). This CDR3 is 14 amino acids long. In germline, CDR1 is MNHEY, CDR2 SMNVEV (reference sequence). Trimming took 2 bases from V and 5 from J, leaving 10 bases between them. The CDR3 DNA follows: TGTGCCAGCAGTTTAGGGGCAGTCGATCAGCCCCAGCATTTT. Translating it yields CASSLGAVDQPQHF.

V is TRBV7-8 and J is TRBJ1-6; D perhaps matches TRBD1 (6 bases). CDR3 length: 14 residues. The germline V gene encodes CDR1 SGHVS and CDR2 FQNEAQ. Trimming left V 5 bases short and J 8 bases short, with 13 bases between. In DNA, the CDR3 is TGTGCCAGCAGCATCCGGGACACAGATTCACCCCTCCACTTT. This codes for CASSIRDTDSPLHF.

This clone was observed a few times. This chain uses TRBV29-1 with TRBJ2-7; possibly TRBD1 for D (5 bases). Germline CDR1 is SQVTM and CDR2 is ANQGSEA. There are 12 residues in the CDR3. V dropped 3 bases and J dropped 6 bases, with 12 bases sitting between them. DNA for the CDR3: TGCAGCGTTGACGGCAGGGCCGGCGAGCAGTACTTC. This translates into CSVDGRAGEQYF.

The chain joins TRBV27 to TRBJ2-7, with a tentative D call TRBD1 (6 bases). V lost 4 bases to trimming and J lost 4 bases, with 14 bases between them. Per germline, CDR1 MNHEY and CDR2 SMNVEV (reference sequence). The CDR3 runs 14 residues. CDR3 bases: TGTGCCAGCAGTTACACCGGGACAAAATACGAGCAGTACTTC. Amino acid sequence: CASSYTGTKYEQYF.

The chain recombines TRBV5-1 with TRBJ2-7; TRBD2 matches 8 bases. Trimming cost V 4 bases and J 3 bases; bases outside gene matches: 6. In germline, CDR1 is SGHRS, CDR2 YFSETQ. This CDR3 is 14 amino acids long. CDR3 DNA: TGCGCCAGCAGCGTAATAGCGGGGAACTACGAGCAGTACTTC. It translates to CASSVIAGNYEQYF. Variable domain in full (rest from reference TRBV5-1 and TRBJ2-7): KAGVTQTPRYLIKTRGQQVTLSCSPISGHRSVSWYQQTPGQGLQFLFEYFSETQRNKGNFPGRFSGRQFSNSRSEMNVSTLELGDSALYLCASSVIAGNYEQYFGPGTRLTVT.

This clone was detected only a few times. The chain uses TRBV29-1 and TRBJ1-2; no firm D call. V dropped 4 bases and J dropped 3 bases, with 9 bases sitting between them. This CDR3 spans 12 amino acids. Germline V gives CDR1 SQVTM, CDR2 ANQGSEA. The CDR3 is CSVVGQHYGYTF. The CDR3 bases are TGCAGCGTTGTAGGCCAGCACTATGGCTACACCTTC.

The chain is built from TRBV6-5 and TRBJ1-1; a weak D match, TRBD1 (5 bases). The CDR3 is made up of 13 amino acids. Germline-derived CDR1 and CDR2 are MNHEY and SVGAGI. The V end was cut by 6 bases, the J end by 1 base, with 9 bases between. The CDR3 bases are TGTGCCAGCAGCCACAGGTGGAACACTGAAGCTTTCTTT. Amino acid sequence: CASSHRWNTEAFF.

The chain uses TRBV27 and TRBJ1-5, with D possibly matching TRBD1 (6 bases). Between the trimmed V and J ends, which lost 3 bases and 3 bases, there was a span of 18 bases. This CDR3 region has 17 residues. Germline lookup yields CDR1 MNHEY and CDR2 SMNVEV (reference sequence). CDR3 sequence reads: CASSFLQGTQNNQPQHF. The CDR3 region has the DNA TGTGCCAGCAGTTTCCTACAGGGAACGCAAAACAATCAGCCCCAGCATTTT.

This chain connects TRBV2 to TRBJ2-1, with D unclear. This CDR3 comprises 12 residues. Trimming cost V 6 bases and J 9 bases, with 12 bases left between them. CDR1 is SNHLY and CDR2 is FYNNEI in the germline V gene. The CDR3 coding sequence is TGTGCCAGCAGCGACCGCGCTCCTGAGCAGTTCTTC. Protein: CASSDRAPEQFF.

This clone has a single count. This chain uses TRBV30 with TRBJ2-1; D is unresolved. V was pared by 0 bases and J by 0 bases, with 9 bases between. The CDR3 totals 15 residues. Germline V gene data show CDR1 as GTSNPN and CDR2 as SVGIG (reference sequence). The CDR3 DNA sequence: TGTGCCTGGAGTGTAGGCAGGAGCTCCTACAATGAGCAGTTCTTC. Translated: CAWSVGRSSYNEQFF.

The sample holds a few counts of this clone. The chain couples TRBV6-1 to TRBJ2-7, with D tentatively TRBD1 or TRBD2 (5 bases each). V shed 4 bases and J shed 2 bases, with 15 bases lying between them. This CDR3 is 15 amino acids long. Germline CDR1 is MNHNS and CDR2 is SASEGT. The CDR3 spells CASSGWGTGPYEQYF. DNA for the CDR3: TGTGCCAGCAGTGGTTGGGGGACCGGACCCTACGAGCAGTACTTC.

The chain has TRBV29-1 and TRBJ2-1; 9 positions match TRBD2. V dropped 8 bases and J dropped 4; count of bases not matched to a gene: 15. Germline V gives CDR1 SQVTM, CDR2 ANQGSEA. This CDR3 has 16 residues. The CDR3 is CSSIRTSANFYNEQFF. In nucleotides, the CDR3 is TGCAGCTCTATTAGGACTAGCGCTAATTTTTACAATGAGCAGTTCTTC.

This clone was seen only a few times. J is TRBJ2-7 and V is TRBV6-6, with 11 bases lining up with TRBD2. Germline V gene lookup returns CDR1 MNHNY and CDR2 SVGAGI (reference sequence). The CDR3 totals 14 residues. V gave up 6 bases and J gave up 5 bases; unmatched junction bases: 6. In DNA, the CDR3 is TGTGCCAGCAGCTATGGGACTAGCGGAGACGAGCAGTACTTC. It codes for CASSYGTSGDEQYF.

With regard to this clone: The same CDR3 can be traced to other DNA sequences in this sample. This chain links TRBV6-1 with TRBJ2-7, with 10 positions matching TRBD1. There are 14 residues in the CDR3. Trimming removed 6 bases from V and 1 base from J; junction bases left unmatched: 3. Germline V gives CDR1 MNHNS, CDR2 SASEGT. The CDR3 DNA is TGTGCCAGCAGCGGGACAGGGGCTTCCTACGAGCAGTACTTC. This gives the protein CASSGTGASYEQYF.

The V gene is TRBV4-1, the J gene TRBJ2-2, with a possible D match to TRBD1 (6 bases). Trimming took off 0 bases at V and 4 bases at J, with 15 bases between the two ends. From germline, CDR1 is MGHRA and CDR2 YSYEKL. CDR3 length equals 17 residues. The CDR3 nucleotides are TGCGCCAGCAGCCAAGAGCCAGGGGAATATTTCACCGGGGAGCTGTTTTTT. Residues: CASSQEPGEYFTGELFF.

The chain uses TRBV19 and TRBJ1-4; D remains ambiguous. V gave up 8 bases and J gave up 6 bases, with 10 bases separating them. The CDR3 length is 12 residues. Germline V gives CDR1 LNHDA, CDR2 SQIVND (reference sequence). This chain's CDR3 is CASRRPDEKLFF. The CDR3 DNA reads TGTGCCAGTCGTAGACCGGATGAAAAACTGTTTTTT.

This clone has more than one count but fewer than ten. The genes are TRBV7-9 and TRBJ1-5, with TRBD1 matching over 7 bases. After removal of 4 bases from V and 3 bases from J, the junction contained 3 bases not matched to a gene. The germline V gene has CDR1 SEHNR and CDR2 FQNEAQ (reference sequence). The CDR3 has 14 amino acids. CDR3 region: CASSSGTDNQPQHF. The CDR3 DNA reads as TGTGCCAGCAGCTCCGGGACAGACAATCAGCCCCAGCATTTT.

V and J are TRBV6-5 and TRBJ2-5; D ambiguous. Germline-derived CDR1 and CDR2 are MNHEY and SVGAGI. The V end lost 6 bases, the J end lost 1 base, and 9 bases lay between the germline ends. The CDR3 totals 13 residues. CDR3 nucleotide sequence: TGTGCCAGCAGCCTCCACGGCCAAGAGACCCAGTACTTC. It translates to CASSLHGQETQYF.

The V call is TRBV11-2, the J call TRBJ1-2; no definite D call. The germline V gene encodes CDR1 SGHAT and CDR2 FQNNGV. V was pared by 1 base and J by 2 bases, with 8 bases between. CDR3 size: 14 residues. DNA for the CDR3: TGTGCCAGCAGCTTAGGGGGATCGAACTATGGCTACACCTTC. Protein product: CASSLGGSNYGYTF.

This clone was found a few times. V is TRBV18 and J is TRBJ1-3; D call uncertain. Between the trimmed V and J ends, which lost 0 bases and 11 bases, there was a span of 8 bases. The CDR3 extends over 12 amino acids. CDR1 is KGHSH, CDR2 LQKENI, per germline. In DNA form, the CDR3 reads TGTGCCAGCTCACCACCAGGGAAGGCCATATATTTT. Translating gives CASSPPGKAIYF.

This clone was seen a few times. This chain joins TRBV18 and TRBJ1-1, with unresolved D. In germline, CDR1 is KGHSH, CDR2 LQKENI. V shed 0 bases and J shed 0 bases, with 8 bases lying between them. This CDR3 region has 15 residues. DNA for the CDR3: TGTGCCAGCTCACCACCGGTGGCCGTGAACACTGAAGCTTTCTTT. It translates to CASSPPVAVNTEAFF.

CDR3 region: CASSPGTDGYEQYF. The CDR3 DNA follows: TGTGCCAGCAGCCCCGGGACTGACGGCTACGAGCAGTACTTC. The chain uses TRBV7-9 and TRBJ2-7; D is perhaps TRBD2 (6 bases). The V gene lost 5 bases and the J gene lost 3 bases, with 14 bases spanning the gap. This CDR3 contains 14 residues. Germline V gives CDR1 SEHNR, CDR2 FQNEAQ (reference sequence).